This T cell receptor beta chain stems from a study of early T cells in non-severe SARS-CoV-2 infection. Study-level information: Chains were not paired, and sequencing was done on bulk RNA from unsorted whole blood. Findings and caveats of the study: Matching with VDJdb favored anti-spike CD8 responses (missing private and CD4 specificities).

By sample share, this clonotype is medium-sized. Its antigen is as yet unknown. Unique molecular identifiers were affixed to single, distinct cDNA molecules. MiXCR, run by TCRdb on the 5' RACE reads, gives a single entry per CDR3 protein. The data contain some 46,000 distinct CDR3 sequences, almost 9.5% of them seen just once; the ten biggest clones take up 14% to 15%. This TCR derives from an adult who was a healthcare worker with PCR-confirmed SARS-CoV-2 infection or an uninfected control (not recorded which). Source material: whole blood.

CDR3 coding DNA: TGTGCCAGCAGTTTGTCAGAGGCCTACGAGCAGTACTTC. It encodes CASSLSEAYEQYF. The V and J genes are TRBV6-2 or TRBV6-3 and TRBJ2-7; D remains ambiguous. The germline gives CDR1 MNHEY, CDR2 SVGEGT. Trimming pared 4 bases from V and 2 bases from J, leaving 9 bases between. This CDR3 spans 13 amino acids.